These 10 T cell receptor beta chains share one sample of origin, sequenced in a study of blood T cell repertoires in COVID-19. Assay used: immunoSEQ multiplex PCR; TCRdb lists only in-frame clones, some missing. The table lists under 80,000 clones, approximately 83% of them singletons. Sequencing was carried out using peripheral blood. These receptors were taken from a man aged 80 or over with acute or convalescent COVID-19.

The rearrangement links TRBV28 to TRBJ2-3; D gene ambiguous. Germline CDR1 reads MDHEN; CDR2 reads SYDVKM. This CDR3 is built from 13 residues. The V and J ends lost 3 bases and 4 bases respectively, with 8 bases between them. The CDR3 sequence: CASSFGGSDTQYF. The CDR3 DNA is TGTGCCAGCAGTTTTGGCGGATCAGATACGCAGTATTTT.

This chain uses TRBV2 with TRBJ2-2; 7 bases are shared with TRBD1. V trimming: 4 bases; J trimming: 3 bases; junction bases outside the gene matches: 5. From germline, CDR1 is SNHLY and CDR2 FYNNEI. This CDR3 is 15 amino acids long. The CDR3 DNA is TGTGCCAGCAGTGCCAAACAGGGGTACACCGGGGAGCTGTTTTTT. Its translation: CASSAKQGYTGELFF. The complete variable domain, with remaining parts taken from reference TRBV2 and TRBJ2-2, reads EPEVTQTPSHQVTQMGQEVILRCVPISNHLYFYWYRQILGQKVEFLVSFYNNEISEKSEIFDDQFSVERPDGSNFTLKIRSTKLEDSAMYFCASSAKQGYTGELFFGEGSRLTVL.

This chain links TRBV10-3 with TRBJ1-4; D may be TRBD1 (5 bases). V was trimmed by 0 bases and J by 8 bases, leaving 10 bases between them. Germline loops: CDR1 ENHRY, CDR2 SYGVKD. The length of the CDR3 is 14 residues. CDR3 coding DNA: TGTGCCATCAGTGAGTCGTCCCGGGGGGAAAAACTGTTTTTT. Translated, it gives CAISESSRGEKLFF.

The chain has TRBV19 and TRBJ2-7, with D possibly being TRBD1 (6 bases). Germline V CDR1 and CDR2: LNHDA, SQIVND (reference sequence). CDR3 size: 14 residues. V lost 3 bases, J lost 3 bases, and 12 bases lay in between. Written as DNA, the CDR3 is TGTGCCAGTAGTATCGGTTGGACAGACTACGAGCAGTACTTC. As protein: CASSIGWTDYEQYF. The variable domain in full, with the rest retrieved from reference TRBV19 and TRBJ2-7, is DGGITQSPKYLFRKEGQNVTLSCEQNLNHDAMYWYRQDPGQGLRLIYYSQIVNDFQKGDIAEGYSVSREKKESFPLTVTSAQKNPTAFYLCASSIGWTDYEQYFGPGTRLTVT.

CDR3 region: CASSLVGAGGANVLTF. DNA of the CDR3: TGTGCCAGCAGCTTGGTAGGGGCTGGTGGGGCCAACGTCCTGACTTTC. V usage is TRBV5-4 and J usage is TRBJ2-6, with a tentative D call TRBD1 (5 bases). Germline CDR1 reads SGHNT; CDR2 reads YYREEE (reference sequence). There are 16 residues in the CDR3. Trimming shortened V by 0 bases and J by 3 bases, and 10 bases separated the two germline ends. The full variable domain, rest sourced from reference TRBV5-4 and TRBJ2-6, is ETGVTQSPTHLIKTRGQQVTLRCSSQSGHNTVSWYQQALGQGPQFIFQYYREEENGRGNFPPRFSGLQFPNYSSELNVNALELDDSALYLCASSLVGAGGANVLTFGAGSRLTVL.

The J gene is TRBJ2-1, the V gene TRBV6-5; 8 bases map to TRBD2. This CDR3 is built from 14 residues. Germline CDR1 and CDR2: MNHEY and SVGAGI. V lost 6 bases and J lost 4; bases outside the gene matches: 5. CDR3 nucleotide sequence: TGTGCCAGCAGACCAGCGGGAGCTTACAATGAGCAGTTCTTC. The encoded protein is CASRPAGAYNEQFF.

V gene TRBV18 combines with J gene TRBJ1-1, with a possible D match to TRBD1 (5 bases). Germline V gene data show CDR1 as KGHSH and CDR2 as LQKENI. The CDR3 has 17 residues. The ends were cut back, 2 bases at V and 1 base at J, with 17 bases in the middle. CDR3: CASSPISIKTENTEAFF. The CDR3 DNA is TGTGCCAGCTCACCAATCAGTATCAAGACAGAGAACACTGAAGCTTTCTTT. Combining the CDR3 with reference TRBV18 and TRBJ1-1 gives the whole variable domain NAGVMQNPRHLVRRRGQEARLRCSPMKGHSHVYWYRQLPEEGLKFMVYLQKENIIDESGMPKERFSAEFPKEGPSILRIQQVVRGDSAAYFCASSPISIKTENTEAFFGQGTRLTVV.

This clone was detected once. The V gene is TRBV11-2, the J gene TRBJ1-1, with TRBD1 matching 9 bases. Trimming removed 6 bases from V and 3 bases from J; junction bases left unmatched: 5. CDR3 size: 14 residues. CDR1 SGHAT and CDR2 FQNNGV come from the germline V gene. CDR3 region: CASSYRQGDTEAFF. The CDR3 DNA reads TGTGCCAGCAGTTATAGACAGGGGGACACTGAAGCTTTCTTT.

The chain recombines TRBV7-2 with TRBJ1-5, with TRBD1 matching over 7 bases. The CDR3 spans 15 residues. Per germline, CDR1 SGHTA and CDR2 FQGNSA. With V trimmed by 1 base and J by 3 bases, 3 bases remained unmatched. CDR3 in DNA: TGTGCCAGCAGCTTAGGACAGGGAGTCAATCAGCCCCAGCATTTT. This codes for CASSLGQGVNQPQHF.

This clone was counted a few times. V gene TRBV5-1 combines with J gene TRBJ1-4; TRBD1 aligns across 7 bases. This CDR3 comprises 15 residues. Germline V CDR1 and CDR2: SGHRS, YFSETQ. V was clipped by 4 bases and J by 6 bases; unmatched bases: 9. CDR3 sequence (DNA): TGCGCCAGCAGCGCGACAGGGCGTGAGGATGAAAAACTGTTTTTT. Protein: CASSATGREDEKLFF. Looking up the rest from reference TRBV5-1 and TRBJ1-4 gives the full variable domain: KAGVTQTPRYLIKTRGQQVTLSCSPISGHRSVSWYQQTPGQGLQFLFEYFSETQRNKGNFPGRFSGRQFSNSRSEMNVSTLELGDSALYLCASSATGREDEKLFFGSGTQLSVL.